These 6 T cell receptor beta chains originate from one sample sequenced in a study of cytomegalovirus exposure and HLA in healthy donors. In the PCR, 60 Vbeta and 13 Jbeta primers were used. Produced via immunoSEQ multiplex PCR; TCRdb's table is partial and in-frame only. The sample records roughly 120,000 clones, around 10% being singletons. Sequencing was carried out using PBMCs. Receptors originate from a man aged 30-40 years in good health and CMV-seronegative.

In DNA, the CDR3 is TGTGCCAGTAGTTTCGCGCGGGGGGGCCCCGATACGCAGTATTTT. Translated, it gives CASSFARGGPDTQYF. The chain carries TRBV19 and TRBJ2-3, with 9 bases identical to TRBD2. The CDR3 extends over 15 amino acids. The V segment lost 5 bases and the J segment 6 bases; nucleotides outside the gene matches: 9. Germline CDR1 reads LNHDA; CDR2 reads SQIVND (reference sequence).

This clone came up a few times. J is TRBJ2-4 and V is TRBV2, with 8 bases matching TRBD1. CDR3 size: 18 residues. Germline CDR1 and CDR2: SNHLY and FYNNEI. V shed 3 bases and J 0 bases; nucleotides not matched to a gene: 10. The CDR3 protein is CASSEDERTGRAKNIQYF. CDR3 DNA: TGTGCCAGCAGTGAGGATGAGAGGACAGGGAGAGCCAAAAACATTCAGTACTTC.

This clone was seen more than once but under ten times. The rearrangement joins TRBV4-3 to TRBJ2-1; perhaps TRBD2 as D (6 bases). From germline, CDR1 is LGHNA and CDR2 YSLEER. This CDR3 has 16 amino acids. With 0 bases removed from V and 9 bases from J, the gap between germline ends came to 18 bases. CDR3 in DNA: TGCGCCAGCAGCCAAGATTGGCTAGCGACGAACGGTGAGCAGTTCTTC. The encoded protein is CASSQDWLATNGEQFF.

This clone was counted a few times. This sequence joins TRBV28 and TRBJ1-5; perhaps TRBD1 as D (5 bases). Germline V gene lookup returns CDR1 MDHEN and CDR2 SYDVKM. The CDR3 has 15 amino acids. Trimming removed 6 bases from V and 2 bases from J, with 14 bases in between. Here the CDR3 DNA reads TGTGCCAGCAGCCCCGGGGGGTCCGGCAATCAGCCCCAGCATTTT. The encoded protein is CASSPGGSGNQPQHF.

The V and J genes are TRBV7-2 and TRBJ2-5; 9 nucleotides match TRBD2. This CDR3 is 16 amino acids long. CDR1 and CDR2 from the germline V gene are SGHTA and FQGNSA. The J segment lost 5 bases and the V segment lost 0 bases, leaving 7 bases of the junction unmatched. The CDR3 reads CASSLAGGGARETQYF. DNA for the CDR3: TGTGCCAGCAGCTTAGCTGGCGGGGGGGCCCGGGAGACCCAGTACTTC.

V is TRBV27 and J is TRBJ1-2, with 8 positions matching TRBD1. Germline assignment: CDR1 MNHEY and CDR2 SMNVEV (reference sequence). The CDR3 is made up of 14 amino acids. V dropped 6 bases and J dropped 7; count of bases not matched to a gene: 10. As DNA, the CDR3 is TGTGCCAGCAGCTCCCGTGGACAGGGACGTGGCTACACCTTC. It is translated as CASSSRGQGRGYTF.